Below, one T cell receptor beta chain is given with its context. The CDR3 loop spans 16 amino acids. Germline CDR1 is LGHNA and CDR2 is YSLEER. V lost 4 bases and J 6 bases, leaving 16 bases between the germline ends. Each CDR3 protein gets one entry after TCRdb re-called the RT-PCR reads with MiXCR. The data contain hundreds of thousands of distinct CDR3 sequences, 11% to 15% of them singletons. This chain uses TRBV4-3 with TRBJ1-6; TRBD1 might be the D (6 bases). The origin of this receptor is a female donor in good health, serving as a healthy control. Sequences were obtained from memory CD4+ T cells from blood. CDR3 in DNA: TGCGCCAGCAGCCTCTCACAGGGCTTCCTTAATTCACCCCTCCACTTT. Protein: CASSLSQGFLNSPLHF.